A selection of T cell receptor beta chains follows, all from one sample in a study of OX40 agonist ivuxolimab in advanced cancers. The table came from immunoSEQ multiplex PCR; TCRdb's copy has only in-frame clones and leaves some out. Found here are approximately 30,000 clones, 86% of them singletons; the top ten hold roughly 29%. The source was CD4+ or CD8+ T cells sorted from blood, collected in a trial of the OX40 agonist ivuxolimab. Receptor source: an adult with an advanced solid tumor such as melanoma, head and neck, liver or kidney cancer. Each CDR3 is given with its conserved first and last residue. The D gene is left open where the match is weak. A clone size is listed for some rows: how often the clone was seen (once, few, many), or a class if it is expanded.

CDR3nt | CDR3aa | v_gene | d_gene | j_gene | abundance
TGTGCCAGCAGCTTCGCCAGGGGACAGTATGGCTACACCTTC | CASSFARGQYGYTF | TRBV5-4 | TRBD1 | TRBJ1-2 | -
TGTGCCAGTAGTATTTGGAGGGGATGGATAAATGAGCAGTTCTTC | CASSIWRGWINEQFF | TRBV19 | - | TRBJ2-1 | -
TGTGCCAGCAGTTTAGGGCGAGAGACCCAGTACTTC | CASSLGRETQYF | TRBV27 | - | TRBJ2-5 | -
TGTGCCAGCAGTTCGTCCGGGACGAACGATCAGGAGACCCAGTACTTC | CASSSSGTNDQETQYF | TRBV6-6 | - | TRBJ2-5 | -
TGCAGCGGTGACAGGGGGAACACTGAAGCTTTCTTT | CSGDRGNTEAFF | TRBV29-1 | TRBD1 | TRBJ1-1 | few
TGTGCCAGCAGCCCTGCTGATGGACATCCGGACTCCTACGAGCAGTACTTC | CASSPADGHPDSYEQYF | TRBV11-3 | - | TRBJ2-7 | -
TGTGCCCCACTCCGGGCCCCCCTAAGCGACGAGCAGTACTTC | CAPLRAPLSDEQYF | TRBV19 | - | TRBJ2-7 | -
TGTGCCAGCAGGGGACGGGCATTTAATGAAAAACTGTTTTTT | CASRGRAFNEKLFF | TRBV28 | - | TRBJ1-4 | -
TGTGCCATCAGTGAGTCAACGGAGTGGGGGTACAATGAGCAGTTCTTC | CAISESTEWGYNEQFF | TRBV10-3 | - | TRBJ2-1 | -
TGTGCCGCCGGAGAAGGCATATACGAGCAGTACTTC | CAAGEGIYEQYF | TRBV6-6 | - | TRBJ2-7 | -
TGTGCCATCAGTGGCGGGGCTAGCGGGAGTGGTAATGAGCAGTTCTTC | CAISGGASGSGNEQFF | TRBV10-3 | TRBD2 | TRBJ2-1 | -
TGCAGCGTTGAAAGCCGGGGATCCGAGCAGTACTTC | CSVESRGSEQYF | TRBV29-1 | - | TRBJ2-7 | -
TGTGCCAGCAGTTTTCGGGGTGAACGCTACGAGCAGTACTTC | CASSFRGERYEQYF | TRBV28 | - | TRBJ2-7 | -
TGTGCCAGCAGCGTAGAGGGACAGCAGAACACTGAAGCTTTCTTT | CASSVEGQQNTEAFF | TRBV9 | TRBD1 | TRBJ1-1 | -
TGTGCCAGCAGTATCACCGGGACGGGGGCCCAAGAGACCCAGTACTTC | CASSITGTGAQETQYF | TRBV2 | - | TRBJ2-5 | -
TGTGCCAGCAGTCCGGGACAGGGGGGGATCTACGAGCAGTACTTC | CASSPGQGGIYEQYF | TRBV27 | TRBD1 | TRBJ2-7 | -
TGTGCCAGCAGACAGGGGACTAGCGGTCCGTCACCCGGGGCCCAGTACTTC | CASRQGTSGPSPGAQYF | TRBV7-2 | TRBD2 | TRBJ2-5 | -
TGTGCCAGCAGGGCCTGGACAGTATCTGAAGCTTTCTTT | CASRAWTVSEAFF | TRBV2 | - | TRBJ1-1 | -
TGTGCCAGCAGTGTCGTGGCGGTAGGTCAAAGGGGCACTGAAGCTTTCTTT | CASSVVAVGQRGTEAFF | TRBV6-1 | - | TRBJ1-1 | -
TGCGCCAGCAGTTATCTGGGAATAGTCAACACTGAAGCTTTCTTT | CASSYLGIVNTEAFF | TRBV5-1 | - | TRBJ1-1 | -
TGCAGCGCTGGGACAGGGGAGGCTTTCTTT | CSAGTGEAFF | TRBV29-1 | TRBD1 | TRBJ1-1 | -
TGTGCCAGCAGCGTCAGTGGAGGCGGGGGGGCCTACAATGAGCAGTTCTTC | CASSVSGGGGAYNEQFF | TRBV9 | TRBD2 | TRBJ2-1 | -
TGTGCCAGCAGCGTAGAGGGCGTTGGGCCAGATACGCAGTATTTT | CASSVEGVGPDTQYF | TRBV9 | - | TRBJ2-3 | -
TGTGCCAGCGGAGCGGGAAGCGGCGAGCAGTACTTC | CASGAGSGEQYF | TRBV7-6 | TRBD2 | TRBJ2-7 | -
TGTGCCAGCAGTTGTTTGCAAACTGGACAAAGTCGGGCCAACGTCCTGACTTTC | CASSCLQTGQSRANVLTF | TRBV25-1 | - | TRBJ2-6 | -
TGTGCCAGCAGCTTCGACAGGGGGCTAGCGCTAGACACAGATACGCAGTATTTT | CASSFDRGLALDTDTQYF | TRBV5-8 | TRBD1 | TRBJ2-3 | -
TGTGCCAGCAGTGTCGAGGGGGGACAGCAGTTCTTC | CASSVEGGQQFF | TRBV2 | - | TRBJ2-1 | once
TGTGCCAGCAGCTTACGGCCAGATGAAGCTTTCTTT | CASSLRPDEAFF | TRBV7-2 | - | TRBJ1-1 | -
TGTGCCAGCAGCTTAGACAACACTGAAGCTTTCTTT | CASSLDNTEAFF | TRBV7-6 | - | TRBJ1-1 | -
TGCGCCAGCAGCCAAGGGACTAGCGGGAGGAATGAGCAGTTCTTC | CASSQGTSGRNEQFF | TRBV4-3 | TRBD2 | TRBJ2-1 | -
TGTGCCAGCAGTCCCGACAGGGGGGCAAACCAAGAGACCCAGTACTTC | CASSPDRGANQETQYF | TRBV28 | TRBD1 | TRBJ2-5 | hyperexpanded
TGCGCCAGCAGCCAACAGGGGAGCACTGAAGCTTTCTTT | CASSQQGSTEAFF | TRBV4-1 | - | TRBJ1-1 | -
TGTGCCAGCAGCGTAGACGGGGGAACTGAAGCTTTCTTT | CASSVDGGTEAFF | TRBV9 | - | TRBJ1-1 | -
TGTGCCAGTGGGACAGTCGCCTACGAGCAGTACTTC | CASGTVAYEQYF | TRBV19 | TRBD1 | TRBJ2-7 | -
TGTGCCAGCAGCGTCGGGACAGGGCCAAACACTGAAGCTTTCTTT | CASSVGTGPNTEAFF | TRBV9 | TRBD1 | TRBJ1-1 | medium-sized
TGTGCCAGCAGCTTGACAGGGGATCCAAATGAAAAACTGTTTTTT | CASSLTGDPNEKLFF | TRBV7-2 | TRBD1 | TRBJ1-4 | -
TGTGCCAGCAGTGAAGCAGGACAGGCCCAGAACACTGAAGCTTTCTTT | CASSEAGQAQNTEAFF | TRBV6-1 | TRBD1 | TRBJ1-1 | few
TGTGCCAGCAGCGTAGGGGGACAGGCCTCCTACGAGCAGTACTTC | CASSVGGQASYEQYF | TRBV9 | TRBD1 | TRBJ2-7 | -
TGTGCCAGCAGTGAAGTTGCGGGACGGGCAGATACGCAGTATTTT | CASSEVAGRADTQYF | TRBV6-1 | - | TRBJ2-3 | few
TGTGCCAGCAGTTACGGGTCCGGGACCGTGGTCGAGCAGTACTTC | CASSYGSGTVVEQYF | TRBV6-6 | - | TRBJ2-7 | -